The source of this TCR beta chain is a study of technical replicates of blood from a handful of donors. The CDR3 totals 15 residues. From germline, CDR1 is SGHAT and CDR2 FQNNGV. Trimming removed 4 bases from V and 10 bases from J; junction bases left unmatched: 10. Clones were sequenced by immunoSEQ multiplex PCR, and TCRdb holds only the in-frame ones, with some missing. The data hold about 81,000 clones, with more than 90% observed a single time. Material for sequencing was T cells isolated from PBMCs. The V gene is TRBV11-2, the J gene TRBJ2-1; 10 bases are shared with TRBD1. The receptor was isolated from a human donor in good health. This CDR3 is CASSSRTGGIEEQFF. The CDR3 DNA reads as TGTGCCAGCAGCTCTCGGACAGGGGGTATAGAGGAGCAGTTCTTC.